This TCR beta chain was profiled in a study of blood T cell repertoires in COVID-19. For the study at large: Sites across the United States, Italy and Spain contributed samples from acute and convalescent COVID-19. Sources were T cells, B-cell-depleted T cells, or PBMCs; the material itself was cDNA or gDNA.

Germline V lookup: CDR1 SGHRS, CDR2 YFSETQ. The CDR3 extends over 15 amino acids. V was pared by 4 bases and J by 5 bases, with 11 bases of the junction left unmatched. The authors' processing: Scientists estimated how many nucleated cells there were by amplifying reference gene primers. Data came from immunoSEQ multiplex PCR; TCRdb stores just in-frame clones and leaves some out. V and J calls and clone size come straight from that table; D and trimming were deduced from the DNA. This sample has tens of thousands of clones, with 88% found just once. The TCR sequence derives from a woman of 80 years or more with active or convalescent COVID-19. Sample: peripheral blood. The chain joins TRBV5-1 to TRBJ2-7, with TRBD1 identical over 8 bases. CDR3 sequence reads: CASSPFGTGTDEQYF. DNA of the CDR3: TGCGCCAGCAGCCCCTTTGGGACAGGTACCGACGAGCAGTACTTC.